The 27 T cell receptor beta chains reported below all come from one sample, sequenced in a study of OX40 agonist ivuxolimab in advanced cancers. Clones were sequenced by immunoSEQ multiplex PCR, and TCRdb holds only the in-frame ones, with some missing. Among tens of thousands of clones, about 91% were seen once, and the ten largest hold 3.5% to 4%. Sequenced material: CD4+ or CD8+ T cells sorted from blood, taken in a trial of the OX40 agonist ivuxolimab. All receptors derive from an adult with an advanced solid tumor such as melanoma, head and neck, liver or kidney cancer.

This chain connects TRBV9 to TRBJ2-3, with D perhaps matching TRBD1 (6 bases). CDR1 is SGDLS and CDR2 is YYNGEE in the germline V gene. V lost 0 bases to trimming and J lost 2 bases, with 13 bases between them. The CDR3 runs 16 residues. The CDR3 coding sequence is TGTGCCAGCAGCGTAGAGGGGACACTGAACACAGATACGCAGTATTTT. Protein: CASSVEGTLNTDTQYF.

The V gene is TRBV6-5, the J gene TRBJ2-4; D uncertain. Looked up from germline, CDR1 is MNHEY and CDR2 is SVGAGI. Trimming cost V 2 bases and J 7 bases, with 3 bases left between them. The CDR3 consists of 11 residues. The DNA of the CDR3 is TGTGCCAGCAGTTACAGGAACATTCAGTACTTC. Translation gives CASSYRNIQYF.

This clone appeared once. J is TRBJ2-5 and V is TRBV28, with D maybe TRBD1 (6 bases). V gave up 6 bases and J gave up 1 base, with 15 bases separating them. CDR3 length equals 15 residues. The germline gives CDR1 MDHEN, CDR2 SYDVKM. The CDR3 DNA follows: TGTGCCAGCAGCTCCTACCGGGACACCCAAGAGACCCAGTACTTC. It yields the protein CASSSYRDTQETQYF.

This clone appeared a single time. The J gene is TRBJ2-7, the V gene TRBV7-6; D uncertain. CDR1 and CDR2 (germline): SGHVS, FNYEAQ. The V end lost 1 base, the J end lost 7 bases, and 11 bases lay between the germline ends. This CDR3 has 13 amino acids. As DNA, the CDR3 is TGTGCCAGCAGCTTAGGCAAGGGTTGGGAGCAGTACTTC. This sequence encodes CASSLGKGWEQYF. Looking up the rest from reference TRBV7-6 and TRBJ2-7 gives the full variable domain: GAGVSQSPRYKVTKRGQDVALRCDPISGHVSLYWYRQALGQGPEFLTYFNYEAQQDKSGLPNDRFSAERPEGSISTLTIQRTEQRDSAMYRCASSLGKGWEQYFGPGTRLTVT.

The chain couples TRBV7-9 to TRBJ2-3, with TRBD2 identical over 12 bases. The CDR3 extends over 15 amino acids. Germline loops: CDR1 SEHNR, CDR2 FQNEAQ (reference sequence). J lost 5 bases, V lost 1 base, and 1 base had no gene match. DNA of the CDR3: TGTGCCAGCAGCTTAGTGGGACTAGCGGGAGATACGCAGTATTTT. It is translated as CASSLVGLAGDTQYF.

The chain uses TRBV9 and TRBJ2-7; D tentatively fits TRBD1 or TRBD2 (5 bases each). The V gene lost 7 bases and the J gene lost 6 bases, with 20 bases spanning the gap. The CDR3 sequence is 14 residues long. CDR1 is SGDLS and CDR2 is YYNGEE in the germline V gene. CDR3 nucleotide sequence: TGTGCCAGCGCCTCCGGGACCCAGTCCGCCGAGCAGTACTTC. This translates into CASASGTQSAEQYF.

This chain connects TRBV7-2 to TRBJ2-7; 15 bases match TRBD2. Looked up from germline, CDR1 is SGHTA and CDR2 is FQGNSA. The CDR3 is made up of 15 amino acids. V lost 6 bases, J lost 3 bases, and 3 bases stayed unmatched. CDR3 amino acids: CASSPGLAGGYEQYF. CDR3 nucleotide sequence: TGTGCCAGCAGTCCGGGACTAGCGGGAGGCTACGAGCAGTACTTC.

The CDR3 region is CASSEQSHNEQFF. CDR3 sequence (DNA): TGTGCCAGCAGTGAGCAGTCCCACAATGAGCAGTTCTTC. The chain recombines TRBV25-1 with TRBJ2-1; D uncertain. Trimming pared 3 bases from V and 5 bases from J, leaving 8 bases between. This CDR3 is built from 13 residues. Per germline, CDR1 MGHDK and CDR2 SYGVNS.

This chain connects TRBV7-9 to TRBJ2-1; 9 positions agree with TRBD1. The V and J ends lost 4 bases and 3 bases, in that order; junction bases with no gene match: 4. This CDR3 contains 15 residues. The germline V gene has CDR1 SEHNR and CDR2 FQNEAQ (reference sequence). The CDR3 region is CASSSRDRDYNEQFF. CDR3 nucleotides: TGTGCCAGCAGCTCCCGGGACAGGGACTACAATGAGCAGTTCTTC. The full variable domain, rest sourced from reference TRBV7-9 and TRBJ2-1, is DTGVSQNPRHKITKRGQNVTFRCDPISEHNRLYWYRQTLGQGPEFLTYFQNEAQLEKSRLLSDRFSAERPKGSFSTLEIQRTEQGDSAMYLCASSSRDRDYNEQFFGPGTRLTVL.

The chain links TRBV14 to TRBJ2-1; 9 nucleotides align to TRBD2. Germline CDR1 reads SGHDN; CDR2 reads FVKESK. V dropped 4 bases and J dropped 4; count of bases not matched to a gene: 5. The length of the CDR3 is 15 residues. In DNA, the CDR3 is TGTGCCAGCAGCCCGAGCGGGAGGCCGTACAATGAGCAGTTCTTC. Translating gives CASSPSGRPYNEQFF.

J is TRBJ2-7 and V is TRBV6-6, with D unclear. Germline V gene lookup returns CDR1 MNHNY and CDR2 SVGAGI (reference sequence). The CDR3 totals 12 residues. V shed 3 bases and J shed 4 bases, with 7 bases lying between them. The CDR3 sequence: CASSYPAYEQYF. The CDR3 region has the DNA TGTGCCAGCAGTTATCCTGCTTACGAGCAGTACTTC.

The chain links TRBV29-1 to TRBJ2-1; D is uncertain. The CDR3 spans 13 residues. Germline V gene lookup returns CDR1 SQVTM and CDR2 ANQGSEA. V dropped 5 bases and J dropped 1 base, with 9 bases sitting between them. CDR3 region: CSVSDGSYNEQFF. The CDR3 region has the DNA TGCAGCGTTAGCGACGGTTCCTACAATGAGCAGTTCTTC.

The CDR3 reads CASSPATGTYNEQFF. The CDR3 DNA reads TGTGCCAGCAGTCCCGCGACAGGGACTTACAATGAGCAGTTCTTC. The chain employs TRBV6-5 and TRBJ2-1, with a weak D call TRBD1 (7 bases). The CDR3 totals 15 residues. V lost 5 bases, J lost 4 bases, and 15 bases lay in between. Germline V gene sequence: CDR1 MNHEY, CDR2 SVGAGI.

Only one count was recorded for this clone. The gene calls are TRBV9 and TRBJ2-1; 9 bases are shared with TRBD1. The CDR3 has 14 residues. The germline CDR1 and CDR2 sequences are SGDLS and YYNGEE. V lost 3 bases and J lost 7; bases outside the gene matches: 5. The CDR3 DNA is TGTGCCAGCAGCGCGGGACAGGGAATAAATGAGCAGTTCTTC. This encodes CASSAGQGINEQFF.

The V and J genes are TRBV28 and TRBJ2-7; D is perhaps TRBD1 (6 bases). Trimming cost V 6 bases and J 2 bases, with 14 bases left between them. The CDR3 has 14 residues. Per the germline V gene, CDR1 is MDHEN and CDR2 is SYDVKM. This CDR3 reads CASSATRGTYEQYF. The CDR3 DNA sequence: TGTGCCAGCAGCGCAACAAGGGGGACCTACGAGCAGTACTTC.

V usage is TRBV9 and J usage is TRBJ2-3; 15 nucleotides align to TRBD2. Germline values: CDR1 SGDLS, CDR2 YYNGEE. The CDR3 runs 19 residues. The V segment lost 5 bases and the J segment 4 bases; nucleotides outside the gene matches: 14. CDR3 nucleotides: TGTGCCAGCAGTCTCTACGGTGGGGGACTAGCGGGAGGAGCAGATACGCAGTATTTT. Translated, it gives CASSLYGGGLAGGADTQYF.

In nucleotides, the CDR3 is TGTGCCAGCTCACCGACGGGACTGAACTACGAGCAGTACTTC. The encoded protein is CASSPTGLNYEQYF. The V call is TRBV18, the J call TRBJ2-7; perhaps TRBD2 as D (6 bases). The CDR3 loop spans 14 amino acids. Per the germline V gene, CDR1 is KGHSH and CDR2 is LQKENI. Trimming took off 3 bases at V and 3 bases at J, with 12 bases between the two ends.

This clone has just one count. The chain has TRBV5-6 and TRBJ1-1, with D unresolved. CDR1 is SGHDT, CDR2 YYEEEE, per germline. The CDR3 has 12 residues. Trimming stripped 4 bases from V and 1 base from J, with 5 bases between. The CDR3 DNA sequence: TGTGCCAGCAGCCTATGGAACACTGAAGCTTTCTTT. Residues: CASSLWNTEAFF.

The chain carries TRBV27 and TRBJ2-7; 8 bases align to TRBD2. V dropped 4 bases and J dropped 3; count of bases not matched to a gene: 5. CDR1 and CDR2 (germline): MNHEY, SMNVEV (reference sequence). The length of the CDR3 is 14 residues. Written as DNA, the CDR3 is TGTGCCAGCAGTTGGCGGGGGGAATACTACGAGCAGTACTTC. Protein sequence: CASSWRGEYYEQYF.

The chain recombines TRBV6-6 with TRBJ1-2, with a tentative D call TRBD1 (5 bases). CDR1 and CDR2 (germline): MNHNY, SVGAGI (reference sequence). The V gene lost 10 bases and the J gene lost 8 bases, with 23 bases spanning the gap. CDR3 size: 14 residues. CDR3 region: CAKPLPGRTRGYTF. CDR3 nucleotide sequence: TGTGCCAAGCCACTCCCGGGACGGACTAGAGGCTACACCTTC.

This chain joins TRBV4-3 and TRBJ2-7, with 13 bases fitting TRBD2. This CDR3 is 15 amino acids long. Germline loops: CDR1 LGHNA, CDR2 YSLEER. Trimming at V came to 4 bases and at J to 1 base, leaving 1 base not matched to a gene. This CDR3 is CASSPGLAGSYEQYF. The CDR3 nucleotides are TGCGCCAGCAGCCCGGGACTAGCGGGATCCTACGAGCAGTACTTC.

The chain recombines TRBV29-1 with TRBJ2-3, with a tentative D call TRBD1 (6 bases). The CDR3 runs 16 residues. The V end lost 3 bases, the J end lost 2 bases, and 18 bases lay between the germline ends. From germline, CDR1 is SQVTM and CDR2 ANQGSEA. The CDR3 DNA is TGCAGCGTTGAGGGTGGACAGCTAAGTGACACAGATACGCAGTATTTT. Translation gives CSVEGGQLSDTDTQYF.

This sequence joins TRBV7-6 and TRBJ2-2; D is undetermined. This CDR3 has 9 residues. Germline V CDR1 and CDR2: SGHVS, FNYEAQ. CDR3 coding DNA: TGTGACCAGGCCGGGGAGCTGTTTTTT. Protein: CDQAGELFF.

CDR3 sequence (DNA): TGCGCCAGCAGCCAAACAGGGGGCCCTGAAGCTTTCTTT. Translated: CASSQTGGPEAFF. The chain uses TRBV4-1 and TRBJ1-1; 9 nucleotides agree with TRBD1. The CDR3 has 13 residues. Germline-derived CDR1 and CDR2 are MGHRA and YSYEKL. The V and J ends lost 2 bases and 6 bases, in that order; junction bases with no gene match: 1.

V usage is TRBV7-3 and J usage is TRBJ2-3; possible D gene TRBD2, 6 bases. CDR3 length: 15 amino acids. Germline-derived CDR1 and CDR2 are SGHTA and FQGTGA. V lost 1 base, J lost 0 bases, and 8 bases lay in between. CDR3 sequence (DNA): TGTGCCAGCAGCTTAAGCGGAGGGAGCACAGATACGCAGTATTTT. Its protein is CASSLSGGSTDTQYF. The variable domain in full, with the rest retrieved from reference TRBV7-3 and TRBJ2-3, is GAGVSQTPSNKVTEKGKYVELRCDPISGHTALYWYRQSLGQGPEFLIYFQGTGAADDSGLPNDRFFAVRPEGSVSTLKIQRTERGDSAVYLCASSLSGGSTDTQYFGPGTRLTVL.

The chain carries TRBV7-9 and TRBJ2-7, with TRBD1 matching 10 bases. Trimming removed 5 bases from V and 5 bases from J; junction bases left unmatched: 9. The CDR3 spans 15 residues. Germline assignment: CDR1 SEHNR and CDR2 FQNEAQ (reference sequence). CDR3 sequence (DNA): TGTGCCAGCAGCGCCGGACAGGGGGACGGTGACGAGCAGTACTTC. Protein: CASSAGQGDGDEQYF.

A single count supports this clone. The chain recombines TRBV7-8 with TRBJ1-1; D unclear. CDR3 length: 13 amino acids. Trimming left V 7 bases short and J 1 base short, with 10 bases between. Germline CDR1 reads SGHVS; CDR2 reads FQNEAQ. CDR3 in amino acids: CASTETKNTEAFF. The CDR3 nucleotides are TGTGCCAGCACCGAGACGAAGAACACTGAAGCTTTCTTT.